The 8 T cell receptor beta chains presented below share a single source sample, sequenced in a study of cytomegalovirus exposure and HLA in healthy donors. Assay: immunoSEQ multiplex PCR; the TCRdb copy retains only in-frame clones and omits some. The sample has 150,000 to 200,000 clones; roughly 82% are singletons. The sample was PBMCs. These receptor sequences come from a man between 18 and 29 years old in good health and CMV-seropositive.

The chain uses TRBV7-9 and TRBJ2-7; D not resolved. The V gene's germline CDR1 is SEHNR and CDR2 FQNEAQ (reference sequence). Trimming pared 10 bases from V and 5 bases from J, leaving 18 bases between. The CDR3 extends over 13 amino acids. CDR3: CATPGITLDEQYF. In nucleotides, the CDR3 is TGTGCCACTCCAGGCATAACCCTGGACGAGCAGTACTTC.

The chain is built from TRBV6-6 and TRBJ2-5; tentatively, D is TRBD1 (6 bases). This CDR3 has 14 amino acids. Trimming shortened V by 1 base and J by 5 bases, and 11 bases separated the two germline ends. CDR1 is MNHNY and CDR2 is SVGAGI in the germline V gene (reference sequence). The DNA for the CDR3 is TGTGCCAGCAGTTACTTTAGCCAGGGGGAGACCCAGTACTTC. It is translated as CASSYFSQGETQYF.

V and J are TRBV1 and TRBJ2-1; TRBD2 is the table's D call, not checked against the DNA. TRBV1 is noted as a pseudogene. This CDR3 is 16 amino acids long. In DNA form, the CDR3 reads TGCACCAGCAGCCAATTCCCTGGGACTGTTTACAATGAGCAGTTCTTC. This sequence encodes CTSSQFPGTVYNEQFF.

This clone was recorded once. The CDR3 loop is CASSQSQTGTGLPYEQYF. DNA of the CDR3: TGTGCCAGCTCACAAAGTCAGACGGGGACAGGTCTGCCCTACGAGCAGTACTTC. V and J are TRBV18 and TRBJ2-7; TRBD1 matches 8 bases. Trimming removed 4 bases from V and 2 bases from J; junction bases left unmatched: 16. Looked up from germline, CDR1 is KGHSH and CDR2 is LQKENI. The CDR3 extends over 18 amino acids. The full variable domain, its missing parts supplied by reference TRBV18 and TRBJ2-7, is NAGVMQNPRHLVRRRGQEARLRCSPMKGHSHVYWYRQLPEEGLKFMVYLQKENIIDESGMPKERFSAEFPKEGPSILRIQQVVRGDSAAYFCASSQSQTGTGLPYEQYFGPGTRLTVT.

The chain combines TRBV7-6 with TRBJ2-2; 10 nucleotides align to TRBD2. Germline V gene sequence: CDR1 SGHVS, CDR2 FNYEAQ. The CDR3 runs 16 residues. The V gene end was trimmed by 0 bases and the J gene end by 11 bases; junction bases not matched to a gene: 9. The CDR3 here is CASSLATTSGTEELFF. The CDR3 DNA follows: TGTGCCAGCAGCTTAGCGACAACTAGCGGGACGGAAGAGCTGTTTTTT.

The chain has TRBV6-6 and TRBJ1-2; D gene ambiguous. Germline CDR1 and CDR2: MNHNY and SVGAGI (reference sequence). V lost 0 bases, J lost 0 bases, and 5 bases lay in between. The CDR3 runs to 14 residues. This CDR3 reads CASSYSGANYGYTF. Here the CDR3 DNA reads TGTGCCAGCAGTTACTCGGGAGCTAACTATGGCTACACCTTC.

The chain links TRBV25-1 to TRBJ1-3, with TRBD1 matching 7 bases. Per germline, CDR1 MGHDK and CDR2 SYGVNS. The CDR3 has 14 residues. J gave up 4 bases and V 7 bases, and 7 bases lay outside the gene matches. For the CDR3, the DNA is TGTGCCAGCACTTCCGGAGGGGGCGGAAACACCATATATTTT. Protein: CASTSGGGGNTIYF. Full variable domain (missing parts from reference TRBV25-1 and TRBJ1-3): EADIYQTPRYLVIGTGKKITLECSQTMGHDKMYWYQQDPGMELHLIHYSYGVNSTEKGDLSSESTVSRIRTEHFPLTLESARPSHTSQYLCASTSGGGGNTIYFGEGSWLTVV.

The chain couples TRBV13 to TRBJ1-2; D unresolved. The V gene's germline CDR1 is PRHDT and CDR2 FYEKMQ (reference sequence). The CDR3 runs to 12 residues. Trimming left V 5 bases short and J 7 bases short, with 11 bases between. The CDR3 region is CASSVYSSGYTF. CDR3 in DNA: TGTGCCAGCAGCGTCTACAGCTCTGGCTACACCTTC.